The T cell receptor beta chain under discussion was sequenced for a study of shared clonotypes between healthy human individuals. Study details: Three CD4 naive, three CD4 memory, two CD8 naive and one CD8 memory plate were used per donor. Study-wide results and caveats: An expected dependence of interdonor clonotype sharing on sequencing depth was noted. The study found lower generation probabilities in non-shared clonotypes than in those shared by all four donors.

Concerning this clone: As yet, its antigen is unknown.

Trimming stripped 10 bases from V and 4 bases from J, with 24 bases between. CDR1 and CDR2 from the germline V gene are MRHNA and SNTAGT. This CDR3 comprises 16 residues. Naive CD8 cells, CD45RO-negative and positively selected for CCR7, excluded terminally differentiated effector memory CD45RA+ cells. Sequenced by immunoSEQ multiplex PCR; TCRdb stores in-frame clones only, minus some. In the table there are more than 500,000 clones, 90% to 95% of which are singletons. This TCR was recovered from a woman aged 25 to 45 in good health. The sample consisted of naive CD8+ T cells sorted from blood. This chain links TRBV6-4 with TRBJ2-3; perhaps TRBD2 as D (5 bases). Here the CDR3 reads CAIPDLRTGRADTQYF. The CDR3 bases are TGTGCCATCCCCGATCTTCGGACGGGAAGGGCAGATACGCAGTATTTT.